These T cell receptor beta chains were read from a single sample in a study of blood T cell repertoires in COVID-19. Libraries were prepared by immunoSEQ multiplex PCR; TCRdb keeps only in-frame clonotypes and omits some of them. The sample contains 80,000 to 95,000 clones, roughly nine tenths of which appear only once. Sequencing was carried out using peripheral blood. The receptors originated from a woman between 50 and 59 years old with active or convalescent COVID-19. CDR3s include the opening cysteine and the closing phenylalanine or tryptophan. D genes are given only for firm matches. A row's size may be missing; if present it is once, few, many or a size class.

d_gene,len,abundance,j_gene,v_gene,CDR3nt,CDR3aa
TRBD1,13,-,TRBJ1-2,TRBV18,TGTGCCAGCTCACCGGACAGGACCTATGGCTACACCTTC,CASSPDRTYGYTF
TRBD1,17,-,TRBJ2-3,TRBV24-1,TGTGCCACCAGTGACTCGATGACAGGGGGCCGTGGAGATACGCAGTATTTT,CATSDSMTGGRGDTQYF
TRBD1,15,-,TRBJ1-4,TRBV29-1,TGCAGCGTTGGCGAGGGGGCGCATTCTAATGAAAAACTGTTTTTT,CSVGEGAHSNEKLFF
-,12,once,TRBJ2-7,TRBV6-6,TGTGCCAGCAGTTACTTGAGAACCGAGCAGTACTTC,CASSYLRTEQYF
-,11,-,TRBJ1-2,TRBV7-9,TGTGCCAGCGGACAGATCTATGGCTACACCTTC,CASGQIYGYTF
TRBD1,13,-,TRBJ1-2,TRBV29-1,TGCAGCGTCTTACCGGGACAGGTCTATGGCTACACCTTC,CSVLPGQVYGYTF
TRBD1,15,-,TRBJ1-1,TRBV10-3,TGTGCCATCAGTGAGGTTACAGGGGTAGGAACTGAAGCTTTCTTT,CAISEVTGVGTEAFF
-,14,-,TRBJ1-1,TRBV3-1/TRBV3-2,TGTGCCAGCAGCCATGGGGGCGCGAACACTGAAGCTTTCTTT,CASSHGGANTEAFF
-,17,-,TRBJ1-4,TRBV4-2,TGTGCCAGCAGCCTACCAACGGCCAGGGGTTCTAATGAAAAACTGTTTTTT,CASSLPTARGSNEKLFF
TRBD2,18,-,TRBJ2-4,TRBV3-1/TRBV3-2,TGTGCCAGCAGCCAAGATCCGGGGAGCGGGGTAGCCAAAAACATTCAGTACTTC,CASSQDPGSGVAKNIQYF
-,15,-,TRBJ1-5,TRBV27,TGTGCCAGCAGACCGACAGCCAGTAGCAATCAGCCCCAGCATTTT,CASRPTASSNQPQHF
TRBD1,15,-,TRBJ2-2,TRBV6-5,TGTGCCAGCAGGATGGGACAGGGTTTCACCGGGGAGCTGTTTTTT,CASRMGQGFTGELFF
-,13,-,TRBJ2-1,TRBV15,TGTGCCACCAGCAGAGCAACGAGGGATGAGCAGTTCTTC,CATSRATRDEQFF
TRBD2,15,-,TRBJ2-7,TRBV5-1,TGCGCCAGCAGCGGACGACTAGCGGCCCTCTACGAGCAGTACTTC,CASSGRLAALYEQYF
-,14,-,TRBJ2-5,TRBV7-6,TGTGCCAGCAGCTTTAGCGCCAAGCTGGAGACCCAGTACTTC,CASSFSAKLETQYF
TRBD1,14,-,TRBJ1-2,TRBV3-1/TRBV3-2,TGTGCCAGCAGCCATTCGACAGGGGGAAAGGGCTACACCTTC,CASSHSTGGKGYTF
TRBD2,17,-,TRBJ2-7,TRBV6-2/TRBV6-3,TGTGCCAGCAGTTACGGTGGGACTAGCGGCGGGTACTACGAGCAGTACTTC,CASSYGGTSGGYYEQYF
-,16,-,TRBJ1-1,TRBV4-1,TGCGCCAGCAGCCAAGATAGGTACGGGAGCAACACTGAAGCTTTCTTT,CASSQDRYGSNTEAFF
TRBD1,16,-,TRBJ1-5,TRBV30,TGTGCCTGGAGCAACAGGGGGCGAGGCAGCAATCAGCCCCAGCATTTT,CAWSNRGRGSNQPQHF
-,12,once,TRBJ1-5,TRBV7-2,TGTGCCAGCAGCCCTGCGAATCAGCCCCAGCATTTT,CASSPANQPQHF
-,15,once,TRBJ1-3,TRBV11-1,TGTGCCAGCAGCTTGAACGGGGTCTCTGGAAACACCATATATTTT,CASSLNGVSGNTIYF
-,14,-,TRBJ2-5,TRBV9,TGTGCCAGCAGCCCCGGAGGGCGCGAAGAGACCCAGTACTTC,CASSPGGREETQYF
TRBD1,15,-,TRBJ1-1,TRBV18,TGTGCCAGCTCAATCGGACAGGGAATGAACACTGAAGCTTTCTTT,CASSIGQGMNTEAFF
-,13,-,TRBJ2-7,TRBV7-9,TGTGCCAGCAGCTTAGTACTCTTCTACGAGCAGTACTTC,CASSLVLFYEQYF
-,13,-,TRBJ1-6,TRBV28,TGTGCCAGCAGACAGGGTAATAATTCACCCCTCCACTTT,CASRQGNNSPLHF
-,14,few,TRBJ1-1,TRBV6-5,TGTGCCAGCAGTTATCGGAGCCTAAACACTGAAGCTTTCTTT,CASSYRSLNTEAFF
TRBD1,13,-,TRBJ1-2,TRBV10-3,TGTGCCATCATTAACACGACAGGGAATGGCTACACCTTC,CAIINTTGNGYTF
-,13,once,TRBJ1-1,TRBV4-3,TGCGCCAGCAGCCAATACATGAACACTGAAGCTTTCTTT,CASSQYMNTEAFF
-,14,-,TRBJ2-4,TRBV7-9,TGTGCCAGCACTCGGGAACCGGCCAAAAACATTCAGTACTTC,CASTREPAKNIQYF
-,15,-,TRBJ2-2,TRBV2,TGTGCCAGCAGTGCTCAGCGTTCGAACACCGGGGAACTGTTTTTT,CASSAQRSNTGELFF
-,16,-,TRBJ2-2,TRBV6-6,TGTGCCAGCAGTTACCTTGGGCTAGCGAACGCCGGGGAGCTGTTTTTT,CASSYLGLANAGELFF
-,14,-,TRBJ1-1,TRBV5-1,TGCGCCAGCAGCAGGGGGATAGAGAACACTGAAGCTTTCTTT,CASSRGIENTEAFF
TRBD1,14,-,TRBJ1-1,TRBV19,TGTGCCTCGTGGGGGGGACAGGGCTTCCTGAAAGCTTTCTTT,CASWGGQGFLKAFF
TRBD1,17,few,TRBJ2-7,TRBV19,TGTGCCAGTAGTATAGCCCCCCGACAGGGGAGCTCCTACGAGCAGTACTTC,CASSIAPRQGSSYEQYF
-,12,few,TRBJ2-5,TRBV11-2,TGTGCCAGCAGCCCGACATTCGGGACCCAGTACTTC,CASSPTFGTQYF
-,15,-,TRBJ2-1,TRBV11-2,TGTGCCAGCAGCTTTCTCGAAACAGGATACAATGAGCAGTTCTTC,CASSFLETGYNEQFF
-,16,-,TRBJ1-3,TRBV4-1,TGCGCCAGCAGCCAAGCATCCGGGATCCATGGAAACACCATATATTTT,CASSQASGIHGNTIYF
TRBD1,13,once,TRBJ1-2,TRBV2,TGTGCCAGCAGGTCCAGGGGGAGGTATGGCTACACCTTC,CASRSRGRYGYTF
TRBD1,15,once,TRBJ1-1,TRBV5-1,TGCGCCAGCAGCTGGATGGGACAGCGGAACACTGAAGCTTTCTTT,CASSWMGQRNTEAFF
TRBD1,14,few,TRBJ1-2,TRBV28,TGTGCCAGCAGTTTAGGGGGAAACAGGGGTGGCTACACCTTC,CASSLGGNRGGYTF
-,13,once,TRBJ2-3,TRBV7-6,TGTGCCAGCAGCTTAGTAGTGGCAGATACGCAGTATTTT,CASSLVVADTQYF
TRBD1,15,-,TRBJ1-1,TRBV29-1,TGCAGCGTTGTGCCGGGACAGGGGATGAACACTGAAGCTTTCTTT,CSVVPGQGMNTEAFF
-,16,-,TRBJ2-3,TRBV7-2,TGTGCCAGCAGCTTATCCGGTTTGCAGGGAGGTAGATCGCAGTATTTT,CASSLSGLQGGRSQYF
-,13,-,TRBJ2-1,TRBV7-9,TGTGCCAGCAGCCCCGATGGGCGAGTGGGGCAGTTCTTC,CASSPDGRVGQFF
TRBD2,17,-,TRBJ2-3,TRBV19,TGTGCCAGTAGTATAGTCGGCTGGGGGGGGAAGACAGATACGCAGTATTTT,CASSIVGWGGKTDTQYF
TRBD1,15,few,TRBJ2-7,TRBV4-1,TGCGCCAGCAGCCGTTTTGACAGGGCGGAGTACGAGCAGTACTTC,CASSRFDRAEYEQYF
-,16,-,TRBJ1-1,TRBV7-9,TGTGCCAGCAGCTCCTTAGCGAGGGGGACGAACACTGAAGCTTTCTTT,CASSSLARGTNTEAFF
TRBD2,13,-,TRBJ2-3,TRBV4-3,TGCGCCAGCAGCCGCGGGGGGACAGATACGCAGTATTTT,CASSRGGTDTQYF
TRBD1,15,-,TRBJ2-3,TRBV4-3,TGCGCCAGCAGCCTCGGACAGGGGGCGGGGAATACGCAGTATTTT,CASSLGQGAGNTQYF
-,14,-,TRBJ2-7,TRBV5-4,TGTGCCGGCAGCTGGGGGGACAGAAACTACGAGCAGTACTTC,CAGSWGDRNYEQYF
-,14,-,TRBJ1-2,TRBV5-5,TGTGCCAGCAGCTTGAGAGGGGGTGTGACGGGCTACACCTTC,CASSLRGGVTGYTF
TRBD2,16,-,TRBJ2-3,TRBV9,TGTGCCAGCAGCTTCGGACTAGCGGTATCGACAGATACGCAGTATTTT,CASSFGLAVSTDTQYF
TRBD2,16,-,TRBJ2-1,TRBV11-2,TGTGCCAGCAGCTTAGCGGGGGGGCCATCTTACAATGAGCAGTTCTTC,CASSLAGGPSYNEQFF
-,13,few,TRBJ1-4,TRBV11-2,TGTGCCAGCAGCCCCGGGTTTAATGAAAAACTGTTTTTT,CASSPGFNEKLFF
-,15,-,TRBJ1-2,TRBV6-1,TGTGCCAGCAGTGACCCCACAGGGCGGCCTTGGGGCTACACCTTC,CASSDPTGRPWGYTF
TRBD1,13,-,TRBJ2-5,TRBV5-6,TGTGCCAGCAGCTTGCAGGGGGAAGAGACCCAGTACTTC,CASSLQGEETQYF
-,15,-,TRBJ1-3,TRBV15,TGTGCCACCAGCAAAATGGCGGGCTCTGGAAACACCATATATTTT,CATSKMAGSGNTIYF
-,15,-,TRBJ2-3,TRBV5-4,TGTGCCAGCAGCCTGGACAGCCGCAGGACAGATACGCAGTATTTT,CASSLDSRRTDTQYF